The 2 T cell receptor beta chains below all came from one sample that was sequenced in a study of blood T cell repertoires in COVID-19 (dated by TCRdb to 2018 to 2021). Library creation used the immunoSEQ multiplex PCR assay. TCRdb retrieved this table from immuneACCESS and kept in-frame rearrangements only. Not all clones are present; in checked studies, unresolved V genes account for under half, and no reason is known for the remainder. In all, the sample holds approximately 150,000 clones, and roughly 89% of those were seen once. The ten largest clonotypes hold over 0.8% of the sample. The sequenced material came from peripheral blood. The receptors were gathered from a woman between 45 and 65 years old with acute or convalescent COVID-19.

This clone came up once. V usage is TRBV18 and J usage is TRBJ1-1; D unresolved. The V end lost 3 bases, the J end lost 6 bases, and 14 bases lay between the germline ends. This CDR3 has 14 amino acids. CDR1 and CDR2 from the germline V gene are KGHSH and LQKENI. This CDR3 reads CASSPGPEIPEAFF. The CDR3 DNA reads as TGTGCCAGCTCACCGGGCCCCGAGATACCTGAAGCTTTCTTT.

Written as DNA, the CDR3 is TGTGCCAGCAGTTTTCGTGGCGGCCTCCGGAGCGAAAACCACGAGCAGTACTTC. Translation gives CASSFRGGLRSENHEQYF. The chain has TRBV28 and TRBJ2-7; D not resolved. The CDR3 length is 18 residues. CDR1 is MDHEN, CDR2 SYDVKM, per germline. V dropped 3 bases and J dropped 5 bases, with 26 bases sitting between them.